This section outlines one T cell receptor (beta chain) sequence together with its context. Other DNA sequences in this specimen translate into the identical CDR3. These data originate in a study of OX40 agonist ivuxolimab in advanced cancers. Across the whole study: 30% to 40% of patients had received prior checkpoint inhibitor therapy. Three patients, one with hepatocellular carcinoma and two with cutaneous melanoma, achieved partial responses.

The assay was immunoSEQ multiplex PCR, and TCRdb's table has in-frame clones only and misses some. The sample has some 60,000 clones; 75% to 95% are singletons. The sequence came from an adult with an advanced solid tumor such as melanoma, head and neck, liver or kidney cancer. The sample consisted of CD4+ or CD8+ T cells sorted from blood, taken in a trial of the OX40 agonist ivuxolimab.

The CDR3 region has the DNA TGTGCCAGCAGCTTAGACGGTGGCAGCACAGATACGCAGTATTTT. It specifies CASSLDGGSTDTQYF. The chain combines TRBV11-3 with TRBJ2-3, with D unclear. V was cut by 0 bases and J by 0 bases, with 7 bases left in between. The CDR3 spans 15 residues. The germline CDR1 and CDR2 sequences are SGHNT and YENEEA.